These T cell receptor beta chains were read from a single sample in a study of blood T cell repertoires in COVID-19. The assay was immunoSEQ multiplex PCR, and TCRdb's table has in-frame clones only and misses some. The data contain 150,000 to 200,000 clones, approximately 86% of them singletons. Sequencing used peripheral blood. These receptors were obtained from a man aged 50 to 59 with active or convalescent COVID-19. The CDR3 runs from the conserved cysteine through the conserved F or W. D genes are given only for firm matches. Clone sizes are given selectively: once, few, many, or a class where the clone is expanded.

V: TRBV7-3; size: .; D: TRBD1; J: TRBJ2-2; CDR3: CASSLGQGAGELFF; DNA: TGTGCCAGCAGCTTAGGGCAGGGGGCCGGGGAGCTGTTTTTT
V: TRBV30; size: .; D: .; J: TRBJ1-1; CDR3: CAWSVQRVEAFF; DNA: TGTGCCTGGAGTGTACAGAGGGTTGAAGCTTTCTTT
V: TRBV24-1; size: .; D: TRBD1; J: TRBJ2-3; CDR3: CATSGTGVTDTQYF; DNA: TGTGCCACTTCCGGGACAGGGGTAACAGATACGCAGTATTTT
V: TRBV4-1; size: .; D: TRBD1; J: TRBJ2-3; CDR3: CASSKLPGQGKGTDTQYF; DNA: TGCGCCAGCAGCAAGCTCCCGGGACAGGGGAAAGGCACAGATACGCAGTATTTT
V: TRBV30; size: .; D: .; J: TRBJ1-4; CDR3: CAWSVLGGREKLFF; DNA: TGTGCCTGGAGTGTACTGGGGGGGCGCGAAAAACTGTTTTTT
V: TRBV28; size: .; D: .; J: TRBJ1-5; CDR3: CASSLLARFSNQPQHF; DNA: TGTGCCAGCAGTTTATTGGCCAGGTTCAGCAATCAGCCCCAGCATTTT
V: TRBV7-2; size: .; D: TRBD2; J: TRBJ2-7; CDR3: CASSPRGGPYEQYF; DNA: TGTGCCAGCAGCCCCCGCGGGGGTCCCTACGAGCAGTACTTC
V: TRBV3-1/TRBV3-2; size: once; D: TRBD1; J: TRBJ2-7; CDR3: CASSPSPGQGSPAYEQYF; DNA: TGTGCCAGCAGCCCTAGCCCAGGACAGGGCTCTCCGGCATACGAGCAGTACTTC
V: TRBV30; size: .; D: .; J: TRBJ2-1; CDR3: CAWSGRLNSYNEQFF; DNA: TGTGCCTGGAGTGGGCGGCTCAACTCCTACAATGAGCAGTTCTTC
V: TRBV7-2; size: .; D: TRBD2; J: TRBJ2-3; CDR3: CASSVSGGKDTQYF; DNA: TGTGCCAGCAGCGTTAGCGGGGGGAAGGATACGCAGTATTTT
V: TRBV20-1; size: .; D: .; J: TRBJ1-6; CDR3: CSASIAGVNSPLHF; DNA: TGCAGTGCTAGTATAGCGGGGGTTAATTCACCCCTCCACTTT
V: TRBV28; size: .; D: .; J: TRBJ2-7; CDR3: CASSRSYEQYF; DNA: TGTGCCAGCAGCCGGTCCTACGAGCAGTACTTC
V: TRBV20-1; size: .; D: .; J: TRBJ2-5; CDR3: CSASRVAGGTTETQYF; DNA: TGCAGTGCTAGTAGGGTAGCCGGGGGGACAACGGAGACCCAGTACTTC
V: TRBV9; size: .; D: TRBD1; J: TRBJ2-6; CDR3: CASSVGQGSGANVLTF; DNA: TGTGCCAGCAGCGTCGGACAGGGCTCTGGGGCCAACGTCCTGACTTTC
V: TRBV19; size: once; D: TRBD1; J: TRBJ1-3; CDR3: CASSIKGALLGTGNTIYF; DNA: TGTGCCAGTAGTATCAAGGGGGCCCTACTTGGAACTGGAAACACCATATATTTT
V: TRBV20-1; size: .; D: .; J: TRBJ1-2; CDR3: CSPLGGYTF; DNA: TGCAGCCCTTTGGGCGGCTACACCTTC
V: TRBV28; size: .; D: TRBD1; J: TRBJ1-2; CDR3: CASSSGQGYGYTF; DNA: TGTGCCAGCAGTTCAGGACAGGGTTATGGCTACACCTTC
V: TRBV29-1; size: .; D: .; J: TRBJ1-4; CDR3: CSVEGFFGRETSEKLFF; DNA: TGCAGCGTTGAAGGATTCTTTGGTCGGGAAACTAGTGAAAAACTGTTTTTT
V: TRBV2; size: .; D: TRBD1; J: TRBJ1-5; CDR3: CASSERTGTQPQHF; DNA: TGTGCCAGCAGTGAAAGGACAGGGACTCAGCCCCAGCATTTT
V: TRBV4-2; size: once; D: .; J: TRBJ1-5; CDR3: CASSQDAGQYSNQPQHF; DNA: TGTGCCAGCAGCCAAGATGCGGGGCAATATAGCAATCAGCCCCAGCATTTT
V: TRBV27; size: .; D: .; J: TRBJ2-1; CDR3: CASSLSVHSGTLGYNEQFF; DNA: TGTGCCAGCAGTTTATCTGTCCACTCCGGGACTCTGGGCTACAATGAGCAGTTCTTC
V: TRBV7-3; size: .; D: .; J: TRBJ1-2; CDR3: CASSLTQGIGGYTF; DNA: TGTGCCAGCAGCCTCACACAGGGTATCGGAGGCTACACCTTC
V: TRBV16; size: .; D: .; J: TRBJ2-7; CDR3: CASSPYRRDILYEQYF; DNA: TGTGCCAGCAGCCCCTACCGACGGGACATACTCTACGAGCAGTACTTC
V: TRBV9; size: .; D: .; J: TRBJ1-1; CDR3: CASSAGLTSNTEAFF; DNA: TGTGCCAGCAGCGCCGGACTAACATCGAACACTGAAGCTTTCTTT
V: TRBV2; size: .; D: TRBD2; J: TRBJ2-1; CDR3: CASNLRLAGNNEQFF; DNA: TGTGCCAGCAACCTGAGACTAGCGGGGAACAATGAGCAGTTCTTC
V: TRBV12-3/TRBV12-4; size: .; D: .; J: TRBJ2-7; CDR3: CAFPDFYEQYF; DNA: TGTGCCTTCCCGGACTTCTACGAGCAGTACTTC
V: TRBV29-1; size: .; D: TRBD1; J: TRBJ1-2; CDR3: CSVEAGLGTGGFVSGYTF; DNA: TGCAGCGTTGAAGCGGGGTTAGGGACAGGGGGTTTTGTGAGTGGCTACACCTTC
V: TRBV10-3; size: once; D: .; J: TRBJ1-6; CDR3: CAITAGPKGDSPLHF; DNA: TGTGCCATCACCGCCGGTCCCAAAGGGGATTCACCCCTCCACTTT
V: TRBV4-2; size: .; D: .; J: TRBJ1-3; CDR3: CASSQTVNSGNTIYF; DNA: TGTGCCAGCAGCCAAACGGTAAACTCTGGAAACACCATATATTTT
V: TRBV2; size: once; D: TRBD1; J: TRBJ1-6; CDR3: CARGQGDSPLHF; DNA: TGTGCCAGGGGACAGGGGGATTCACCCCTCCACTTT
V: TRBV18; size: .; D: TRBD1; J: TRBJ2-1; CDR3: CASSPPGQIYNEQFF; DNA: TGTGCCAGCTCACCACCGGGACAGATCTACAATGAGCAGTTCTTC
V: TRBV7-3; size: .; D: .; J: TRBJ2-3; CDR3: CASSSGPLGLGDTQYF; DNA: TGTGCCAGCAGCTCCGGACCCTTGGGACTGGGGGATACGCAGTATTTT
V: TRBV18; size: once; D: .; J: TRBJ1-3; CDR3: CASSRQTSGNTIYF; DNA: TGTGCCAGCTCACGACAGACCTCTGGAAACACCATATATTTT
V: TRBV28; size: .; D: .; J: TRBJ1-5; CDR3: CASRLRVVGQPQHF; DNA: TGTGCCAGCAGGCTCCGGGTAGTGGGTCAGCCCCAGCATTTT
V: TRBV7-2; size: .; D: .; J: TRBJ2-1; CDR3: CASSLSWGDNEQFF; DNA: TGTGCCAGCAGCTTATCCTGGGGAGACAATGAGCAGTTCTTC